The sample holds a few counts of the clone carrying this T cell receptor beta chain. The data stem from a study of blood T cells in healthy people across ages. A sample-barcoded 5' primer and a J-beta primer mix were used in a second PCR of about 7 to 12 cycles. In TCRdb, the 5' RACE reads were re-called with MiXCR into one record per CDR3 protein. Among fewer than 800,000 distinct CDR3 sequences listed, roughly 50% were seen once. Sequencing was carried out using blood. The source of this sequence is a woman aged 55-70 years in good health.

The CDR3 spells CASSTTGTGGGSYEQYF. Here the CDR3 DNA reads TGTGCCAGCAGTACTACCGGGACAGGGGGCGGGAGTTACGAGCAGTACTTC. This chain links TRBV12-3 or TRBV12-4 with TRBJ2-7, with 12 bases that match TRBD1. The V and J ends lost 5 bases and 4 bases, in that order; junction bases with no gene match: 12. The CDR3 is 17 amino acids.